Each of the 24 T cell receptor beta chains below was sequenced from the same sample in a study of T cells after yellow fever vaccination. A single record per CDR3 protein comes from TCRdb applying MiXCR to the 5' RACE reads. The table records roughly 110,000 distinct CDR3 sequences, under 9% of them present only once. The source material was CD8+ T cells sorted from PBMCs, sampled 45 days after the yellow fever booster vaccination. The source is a man aged 25-45 years who received the YFV17D yellow fever vaccine.

This clonotype was seen a handful of times. A read error may explain this, as a much larger clone is one base away. V and J are TRBV4-3 and TRBJ2-2, with D possibly matching TRBD2 (6 bases). The germline V gene encodes CDR1 LGHNA and CDR2 YSLEER. This CDR3 comprises 16 residues. Trimming removed 4 bases at V and 5 bases at J, with 17 bases between. In DNA form, the CDR3 reads TGCGCCAGCAGCCTCGTATACGGGAGTGCTACCGGGGAGCTGTTTTTT. Protein: CASSLVYGSATGELFF.

This clonotype was recorded at least ten times. The chain employs TRBV6-4 and TRBJ2-3; D gene ambiguous. CDR1 and CDR2 (germline): MRHNA, SNTAGT. The V and J ends lost 5 bases and 5 bases respectively, with 11 bases between them. The CDR3 runs 13 residues. The CDR3 protein is CASSSTVLDTQYF. The CDR3 DNA reads as TGTGCCAGCAGTAGTACGGTACTAGATACGCAGTATTTT.

This clonotype has at least ten counts. CDR3 residues: CASSPWGVAAEGGYEQYF. CDR3 bases: TGTGCCAGCAGCCCCTGGGGGGTAGCGGCCGAGGGGGGTTACGAGCAGTACTTC. The V call is TRBV6-5, the J call TRBJ2-7, with D tentatively TRBD1 or TRBD2 (6 bases each). This CDR3 region has 18 residues. The V end lost 6 bases, the J end lost 4 bases, and 28 bases lay between the germline ends. Looked up from germline, CDR1 is MNHEY and CDR2 is SVGAGI.

This clonotype was observed a few times. This chain links TRBV27 with TRBJ2-7, with D possibly matching TRBD2 (5 bases). The V end lost 8 bases, the J end lost 6 bases, and 17 bases lay between the germline ends. The germline V gene encodes CDR1 MNHEY and CDR2 SMNVEV (reference sequence). This CDR3 is 13 amino acids long. The CDR3 nucleotides read TGTGCCAGCTTTGGGAGCTCTATTCTCGAGCAGTACTTC. This translates into CASFGSSILEQYF.

This clonotype was seen repeatedly, ten times or more. The chain employs TRBV28 and TRBJ2-5; a weak D match, TRBD1 (6 bases). Germline loops: CDR1 MDHEN, CDR2 SYDVKM. V was clipped by 7 bases and J by 3 bases, with 24 bases between them. The CDR3 consists of 17 residues. The CDR3 DNA is TGTGCCAGCACCCTGGGGCAGGGGCGAATGCTGGAAGAGACCCAGTACTTC. Translation gives CASTLGQGRMLEETQYF.

This clonotype was seen at least ten times. The V call is TRBV20-1, the J call TRBJ2-1; a weak D match, TRBD2 (6 bases). Germline-derived CDR1 and CDR2 are DFQATT and SNEGSKA (reference sequence). The V end was cut by 0 bases, the J end by 2 bases, with 8 bases between. The CDR3 has 14 amino acids. The chain's CDR3 is CSAREDYAYNEQFF. The DNA for the CDR3 is TGCAGTGCTAGAGAGGACTATGCCTACAATGAGCAGTTCTTC.

This clonotype was observed many times. The rearrangement joins TRBV15 to TRBJ1-1; D is unclear. This CDR3 spans 14 amino acids. V was cut by 0 bases and J by 1 base, with 6 bases left in between. Germline loops: CDR1 LNHNV, CDR2 YYDKDF (reference sequence). The CDR3 loop is CATSRDTENTEAFF. CDR3 in DNA: TGTGCCACCAGCAGAGATACAGAGAACACTGAAGCTTTCTTT. The variable domain in full, completed from reference TRBV15 and TRBJ1-1, reads DAMVIQNPRYQVTQFGKPVTLSCSQTLNHNVMYWYQQKSSQAPKLLFHYYDKDFNNEADTPDNFQSRRPNTSFCFLDIRSPGLGDTAMYLCATSRDTENTEAFFGQGTRLTVV.

This clonotype was detected ten times or more. The chain employs TRBV12-5 and TRBJ2-1; no reliable D call. The CDR3 totals 11 residues. Germline loops: CDR1 LGHNT, CDR2 FRNRAP. Trimming cost V 1 base and J 9 bases, with 4 bases left between them. CDR3 DNA: TGTGCTAGTGGTTTGGGGGTTGAGCAGTTCTTC. It yields the protein CASGLGVEQFF.

This clonotype was seen at least ten times. This sequence joins TRBV29-1 and TRBJ2-7; TRBD2 agrees at 8 bases. CDR1 and CDR2 from the germline V gene are SQVTM and ANQGSEA. The J segment lost 0 bases and the V segment lost 1 base, leaving 8 bases of the junction unmatched. This CDR3 region has 16 residues. The CDR3 DNA sequence: TGCAGCGTTGAAGGCGGGTGGCGGGAGGACTCCTACGAGCAGTACTTC. Residues: CSVEGGWREDSYEQYF.

In this sample, this clonotype turned up many times. The V and J genes are TRBV20-1 and TRBJ1-5; no clear D. CDR3 length: 12 residues. Germline CDR1 and CDR2: DFQATT and SNEGSKA (reference sequence). With 7 bases removed from V and 0 bases from J, the gap between germline ends came to 7 bases. CDR3 amino acids: CSGTDSNQPQHF. DNA for the CDR3: TGCAGTGGTACGGATAGCAATCAGCCCCAGCATTTT.

There are many counts of this clonotype. The V and J genes are TRBV7-9 and TRBJ2-7, with D possibly called TRBD1 or TRBD2 (7 bases each). The CDR3 totals 15 residues. Trimming took off 5 bases at V and 5 bases at J, with 19 bases between the two ends. The germline V gene has CDR1 SEHNR and CDR2 FQNEAQ (reference sequence). The CDR3, as DNA: TGTGCCAGCAGCCCTTACCCGACAGGGAGGGACGAGCAGTACTTC. This translates into CASSPYPTGRDEQYF.

This clonotype was observed many times. The chain uses TRBV6-5 and TRBJ2-5, with 7 bases fitting TRBD1. Germline CDR1 MNHEY, CDR2 SVGAGI. The CDR3 length is 12 residues. Trimming took 8 bases from V and 2 from J; bases not matched to a gene: 2. DNA of the CDR3: TGTGCCAGCGGACAGGCACAAGAGACCCAGTACTTC. Its translation is CASGQAQETQYF.

About this clonotype: A much larger clone lies one base from this, so it may be a read error. The chain carries TRBV29-1 and TRBJ2-1, with unresolved D. The length of the CDR3 is 14 residues. The germline V gene encodes CDR1 SQVTM and CDR2 ANQGSEA. The CDR3 spells CSIEGPSSYNEQFF. CDR3 nucleotide sequence: TGCAGCATTGAAGGACCAAGCTCCTACAATGAGCAGTTCTTC.

The table lists this clonotype with many counts. The CDR3 DNA sequence: TGTGCCAGCAGTTACTTACAGGGGGCAGATACGCAGTATTTT. This sequence encodes CASSYLQGADTQYF. The V call is TRBV6-5, the J call TRBJ2-3, with 8 bases identical to TRBD1. J was trimmed by 4 bases and V by 1 base; bases with no gene match: 1. The germline CDR1 and CDR2 sequences are MNHEY and SVGAGI. CDR3 size: 14 residues.

The chain couples TRBV3-1 to TRBJ2-7, with D possibly TRBD2 on 6 matching bases. In germline, CDR1 is LGHDT, CDR2 YNNKEL (reference sequence). There are 14 residues in the CDR3. V lost 0 bases and J lost 5, with 11 bases in between. CDR3 sequence: CASSQDGGYHEQYF. Written as DNA, the CDR3 is TGTGCCAGCAGCCAAGATGGGGGGTACCACGAGCAGTACTTC.

This clonotype was recorded at least ten times. The CDR3 DNA follows: TGTGCCAGCAGCAGACTAGACGGGCCGAAGGAGACCCAGTACTTC. Residues: CASSRLDGPKETQYF. This sequence joins TRBV7-2 and TRBJ2-5; TRBD2 might be the D (6 bases). V was trimmed by 5 bases and J by 5 bases, leaving 18 bases between them. CDR3 length equals 15 residues. The V gene's germline CDR1 is SGHTA and CDR2 FQGNSA.

This clonotype was recorded a few times. The chain employs TRBV30 and TRBJ2-2; TRBD2 is a possible D gene (5 bases). This CDR3 spans 13 amino acids. CDR1 GTSNPN and CDR2 SVGIG come from the germline V gene (reference sequence). The V end lost 3 bases, the J end lost 1 base, and 6 bases lay between the germline ends. As DNA, the CDR3 is TGTGCCTGGAGAGGGAGGAACACCGGGGAGCTGTTTTTT. Encoded protein: CAWRGRNTGELFF.

This clonotype was seen at least ten times. The V gene is TRBV27, the J gene TRBJ2-7; TRBD1 might be the D (5 bases). V shed 10 bases and J shed 0 bases, with 16 bases lying between them. Per the germline V gene, CDR1 is MNHEY and CDR2 is SMNVEV (reference sequence). This CDR3 contains 14 residues. Here the CDR3 reads CATREGATSYEQYF. The CDR3 DNA follows: TGTGCCACCAGAGAAGGGGCTACCTCCTACGAGCAGTACTTC.

This clonotype came up a few times. This rearrangement joins TRBV5-1 to TRBJ2-2; 7 nucleotides line up with TRBD2. The V gene end was trimmed by 5 bases and the J gene end by 5 bases; junction bases not matched to a gene: 9. The CDR3 is 15 amino acids. Germline loops: CDR1 SGHRS, CDR2 YFSETQ. The CDR3 is CASSPVPGGTGELFF. The CDR3 region has the DNA TGCGCCAGCAGTCCCGTTCCCGGGGGGACCGGGGAGCTGTTTTTT.

This clonotype was counted ten times or more. The J gene is TRBJ2-1, the V gene TRBV30; TRBD2 is a possible D gene (5 bases). The CDR3 loop spans 13 amino acids. Trimming cost V 4 bases and J 5 bases, with 12 bases left between them. CDR1 GTSNPN and CDR2 SVGIG come from the germline V gene (reference sequence). The CDR3 reads CAWIRDSHNEQFF. The CDR3 nucleotides read TGTGCCTGGATCCGGGATTCGCACAATGAGCAGTTCTTC.

This clonotype was detected ten times or more. This chain joins TRBV12-3 or TRBV12-4 and TRBJ2-3, with D hard to call. V dropped 5 bases and J dropped 1 base, with 10 bases sitting between them. The CDR3 covers 14 residues. The CDR3 region is CASSGNGGTDTQYF. In DNA, the CDR3 is TGTGCCAGCAGTGGAAATGGGGGCACAGATACGCAGTATTTT.

At least ten counts were recorded for this clonotype. V usage is TRBV6-2 or TRBV6-3 and J usage is TRBJ2-7; 7 nucleotides agree with TRBD2. Germline values: CDR1 MNHEY, CDR2 SVGEGT. V shed 6 bases and J 7 bases; nucleotides not matched to a gene: 3. The CDR3 contains 11 residues. CDR3 residues: CASRLAREQYF. The DNA of the CDR3 is TGTGCCAGCAGACTAGCGCGGGAGCAGTACTTC.

CDR3 loop: CARGPGHLYNEQFF. CDR3 DNA: TGTGCCAGGGGCCCCGGACACCTCTACAATGAGCAGTTCTTC. This rearrangement joins TRBV5-2 to TRBJ2-1; the table names TRBD1, a call not compared with the DNA. TRBV5-2 is described as a pseudogene. The CDR3 length is 14 residues.

For this clonotype: One junction end does not reproduce the germline sequence, and a read error may be involved. The V and J genes are TRBV12-3 or TRBV12-4 and TRBJ2-3; possibly TRBD2 for D (5 bases). The CDR3 runs to 18 residues. DNA for the CDR3: TGTGCCTGCAGTTCCCCCGGGGTCACGCTCCTTCCCGCAGATACGCAGTATTTT. Translating it yields CACSSPGVTLLPADTQYF.